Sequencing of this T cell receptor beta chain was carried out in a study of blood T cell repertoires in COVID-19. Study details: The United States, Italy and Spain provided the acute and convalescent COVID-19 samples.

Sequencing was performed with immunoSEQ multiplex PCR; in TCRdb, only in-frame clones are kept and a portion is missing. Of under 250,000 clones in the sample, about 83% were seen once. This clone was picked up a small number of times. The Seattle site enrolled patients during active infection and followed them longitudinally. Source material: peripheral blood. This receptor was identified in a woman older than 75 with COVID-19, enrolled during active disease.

CDR3 in DNA: TGTGCCAGCAGCCCCTCGGGGTTCAATGAAAAACTGTTTTTT. Its translation is CASSPSGFNEKLFF. The chain combines TRBV7-2 with TRBJ1-4; D gene uncertain. V lost 5 bases, J lost 5 bases, and 12 bases lay in between. Germline V gene sequence: CDR1 SGHTA, CDR2 FQGNSA. The CDR3 covers 14 residues.